This TCR beta chain emerged from a study of blood T cell repertoires in COVID-19. About the research overall: Sites in the United States, Italy and Spain provided acute and convalescent COVID-19 samples. T cells, B-cell-depleted T cells, or PBMCs supplied cDNA or gDNA.

Original methodology: Amplification of reference gene primers provided the estimated nucleated cell counts. Repertoires were generated with immunoSEQ multiplex PCR, while TCRdb's copy carries only in-frame clones and drops some. The V and J calls and clone size are taken from that table; D and trimming were inferred from the DNA. The table includes roughly 80,000 clones, around 88% detected once. V dropped 3 bases and J dropped 7 bases, with 6 bases sitting between them. The germline V gene encodes CDR1 LGHNA and CDR2 YSLEER. The CDR3 has 12 amino acids. What was sequenced was peripheral blood. The chain links TRBV4-3 to TRBJ1-4; possibly TRBD1 for D (6 bases). The TCR was taken from a woman aged 80 or older with acute or convalescent COVID-19. This CDR3 reads CASSQDSEKLFF. CDR3 in DNA: TGCGCCAGCAGCCAGGACAGTGAAAAACTGTTTTTT.